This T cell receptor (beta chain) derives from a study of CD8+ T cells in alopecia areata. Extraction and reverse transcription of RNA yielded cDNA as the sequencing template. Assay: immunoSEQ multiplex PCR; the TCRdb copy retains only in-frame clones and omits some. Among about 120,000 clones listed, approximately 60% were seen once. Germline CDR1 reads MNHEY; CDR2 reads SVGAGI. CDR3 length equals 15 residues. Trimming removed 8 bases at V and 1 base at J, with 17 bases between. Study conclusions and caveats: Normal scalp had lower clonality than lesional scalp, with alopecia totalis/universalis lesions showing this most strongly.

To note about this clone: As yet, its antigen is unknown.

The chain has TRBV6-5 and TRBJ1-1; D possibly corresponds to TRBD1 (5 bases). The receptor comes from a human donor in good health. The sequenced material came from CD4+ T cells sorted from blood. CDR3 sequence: CASGYLGTANTEAFF. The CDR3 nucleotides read TGTGCCAGCGGGTACCTAGGGACGGCGAACACTGAAGCTTTCTTT.